The present TCR beta chain was sequenced within a study of blood T cell repertoires in COVID-19. For the study at large: Sites in the United States, Italy and Spain provided acute and convalescent COVID-19 samples. PBMCs, B-cell-depleted T cells, or T cells were the source of the cDNA or gDNA that made up the material.

Trimming cost V 6 bases and J 12 bases, with 12 bases left between them. CDR3 length: 10 residues. In the source study's methods: Amplification from reference gene primers served as the basis for estimated nucleated cell counts. Produced via immunoSEQ multiplex PCR; TCRdb's table is partial and in-frame only. The V and J calls and clone size were taken over from that table, and D and trimming were inferred from the DNA. The sample has roughly 75,000 clones; about 80% are singletons. Sequences were obtained from peripheral blood. The clonotype comes from a man between 70 and 80 years old with acute or convalescent COVID-19. The rearrangement links TRBV12-3 or TRBV12-4 to TRBJ2-7; D not resolved. The chain's CDR3 is CASSGSRLYF. CDR3 DNA: TGTGCCAGCAGCGGGTCGAGGTTGTACTTC.